This T cell receptor beta chain came from a study of blood T cell repertoires in COVID-19. Generated by immunoSEQ multiplex PCR, the TCRdb table keeps only in-frame clones and is missing some. The table lists nearly 400,000 clones, just under 90% of them singletons. This clone was recorded once. Trimming cost V 1 base and J 8 bases; bases outside gene matches: 2. There are 13 residues in the CDR3. Germline V CDR1 and CDR2: SGHTA, FQGNSA. The rearrangement uses TRBV7-2 and TRBJ1-2; 9 nucleotides match TRBD1. The sequence was obtained from a woman between 25 and 40 years old who had recovered from COVID-19. The sequenced material came from PBMCs or T cells enriched from blood (not recorded which). CDR3 sequence reads: CASSLDRGRGYTF. The DNA for the CDR3 is TGTGCCAGCAGCTTAGACAGGGGGCGAGGCTACACCTTC.